Detailed here is one T cell receptor beta chain. TCRdb's copy holds only in-frame clones and misses some; the assay was immunoSEQ multiplex PCR. Of about 51,000 clones listed, approximately 81% are singletons. Mismatch repair deficiency was confirmed in all patients, by PCR or immunohistochemistry. These data belong to a study of PD-1 blockade in mismatch repair-deficient tumors. Study in general: Enrolled 2013-2016, patients had progressing, pretreated mismatch repair-deficient cancers of about a dozen types.

The CDR3 is 13 amino acids. Germline CDR1 reads SGHRS; CDR2 reads YFSETQ. The V end was cut by 2 bases, the J end by 6 bases, with 8 bases between. The sample in question was peripheral blood, obtained less than 21 weeks after starting pembrolizumab. This clonotype was sampled from an adult with mismatch repair-deficient cancer. The chain recombines TRBV5-1 with TRBJ2-2, with D uncertain. The CDR3 nucleotides are TGCGCCAGCAGCTTTAATGGGGCCGGGGAGCTGTTTTTT. It is translated as CASSFNGAGELFF.